The 13 T cell receptor beta chains presented below share a single source sample, sequenced in a study of blood T cell repertoires in COVID-19. The assay was immunoSEQ multiplex PCR, and TCRdb's table has in-frame clones only and misses some. This table has about 350,000 clones, almost 90% appearing once. Specimen: PBMCs or T cells enriched from blood (not recorded which). Receptor source: a young woman who had been exposed to COVID-19.

This chain links TRBV5-5 with TRBJ2-7; a possible D gene is TRBD1 (6 bases). The CDR3 runs to 12 residues. Per the germline V gene, CDR1 is SGHKS and CDR2 is YYEKEE (reference sequence). The germline V and J ends were trimmed by 4 bases and 3 bases, with 8 bases remaining between them. The CDR3: CASSRTDYEQYF. The CDR3 bases are TGTGCCAGCAGCCGGACAGACTACGAGCAGTACTTC.

This clone has a single count. V and J are TRBV29-1 and TRBJ2-1, with 12 positions matching TRBD2. This CDR3 comprises 15 residues. The V gene's germline CDR1 is SQVTM and CDR2 ANQGSEA. V gave up 4 bases and J gave up 7 bases; unmatched junction bases: 8. The chain's CDR3 is CSVAGLAGGSNEQFF. The CDR3 region has the DNA TGCAGCGTTGCCGGCCTAGCGGGAGGGTCGAATGAGCAGTTCTTC.

The rearrangement links TRBV9 to TRBJ2-1; D not resolved. This CDR3 spans 14 amino acids. Trimming removed 6 bases from V and 6 bases from J, with 16 bases in between. Per the germline V gene, CDR1 is SGDLS and CDR2 is YYNGEE. CDR3 nucleotide sequence: TGTGCCAGCACCGTCCACGGCGGTACCAATGAGCAGTTCTTC. This sequence encodes CASTVHGGTNEQFF.

This chain joins TRBV5-1 and TRBJ1-2; D might be TRBD1 (6 bases). CDR3 length: 15 residues. The V end lost 4 bases, the J end lost 3 bases, and 16 bases lay between the germline ends. CDR1 and CDR2 from the germline V gene are SGHRS and YFSETQ. The CDR3 here is CASSLGGIPDYGYTF. For the CDR3, the DNA is TGCGCCAGCAGCCTGGGGGGCATCCCAGACTATGGCTACACCTTC.

The V call is TRBV7-2, the J call TRBJ2-3; 7 bases are a match to TRBD2. This CDR3 has 14 residues. V gave up 5 bases and J gave up 0 bases; unmatched junction bases: 2. Germline lookup yields CDR1 SGHTA and CDR2 FQGNSA. The CDR3 DNA reads as TGTGCCAGCAGCAAGGGACTAAGCACAGATACGCAGTATTTT. Protein product: CASSKGLSTDTQYF.

Only one count was recorded for this clone. As DNA, the CDR3 is TGTGCCAGCAGCTGGGGGGGACAGGTCACAGATACGCAGTATTTT. It encodes CASSWGGQVTDTQYF. The chain recombines TRBV5-6 with TRBJ2-3, with D maybe TRBD1 (8 bases). Trimming stripped 3 bases from V and 2 bases from J, with 13 bases between. This CDR3 has 15 residues. Germline V CDR1 and CDR2: SGHDT, YYEEEE.

The V call is TRBV29-1, the J call TRBJ2-7, with TRBD2 as a possible D gene (5 bases). The length of the CDR3 is 11 residues. The V end was cut by 6 bases, the J end by 7 bases, with 13 bases between. The germline CDR1 and CDR2 sequences are SQVTM and ANQGSEA. The CDR3: CSVRRSAEQYF. The CDR3 bases are TGCAGCGTCCGGAGGTCCGCTGAGCAGTACTTC.

This clone was counted a few times. V and J are TRBV11-2 and TRBJ2-7; 7 bases map to TRBD1. Germline trimming cut 1 base from V and 4 bases from J; bases unmatched to any gene: 16. From germline, CDR1 is SGHAT and CDR2 FQNNGV. CDR3 length equals 18 residues. The CDR3 region is CASSLGFGSQGEVYEQYF. The DNA of the CDR3 is TGTGCCAGCAGCTTAGGGTTCGGATCGCAGGGGGAAGTGTACGAGCAGTACTTC.

This chain joins TRBV28 and TRBJ1-5, with 9 bases lining up with TRBD1. The trim removed 6 bases at V and 0 bases at J, leaving 12 bases unmatched. This CDR3 has 18 amino acids. Germline CDR1 is MDHEN and CDR2 is SYDVKM. The CDR3 loop reads CASRTGQGGFYSNQPQHF. In DNA, the CDR3 is TGTGCCAGCAGAACGGGACAGGGAGGGTTTTATAGCAATCAGCCCCAGCATTTT.

The rearrangement uses TRBV27 and TRBJ2-5; 10 bases match TRBD1. The germline CDR1 and CDR2 sequences are MNHEY and SMNVEV (reference sequence). V lost 8 bases, J lost 9 bases, and 9 bases stayed unmatched. There are 13 residues in the CDR3. CDR3 DNA: TGTGCCAGCTCCGTGGGACAGGGGTCGGCCCAGTACTTC. Translation gives CASSVGQGSAQYF.

V and J are TRBV29-1 and TRBJ2-1; 11 bases line up with TRBD2. V lost 4 bases to trimming and J lost 2 bases; unmatched junction nucleotides: 4. The CDR3 consists of 15 residues. Germline values: CDR1 SQVTM, CDR2 ANQGSEA. The CDR3 is CSVGLGLAAYNEQFF. As DNA, the CDR3 is TGCAGCGTTGGGTTGGGACTAGCGGCCTACAATGAGCAGTTCTTC.

The rearrangement joins TRBV11-2 to TRBJ2-3, with D perhaps matching TRBD1 (6 bases). The CDR3 runs 13 residues. Between the trimmed V and J ends, which lost 3 bases and 6 bases, there was a span of 10 bases. Germline V CDR1 and CDR2: SGHAT, FQNNGV. The DNA of the CDR3 is TGTGCCAGCAGCTTGGGGGCCCGGGATACGCAGTATTTT. The encoded protein is CASSLGARDTQYF.

The chain couples TRBV6-4 to TRBJ2-1; the match to TRBD2 covers 10 bases. Losses at the gene ends were 4 bases for V and 8 bases for J; bases not matched to a gene: 8. Germline-derived CDR1 and CDR2 are MRHNA and SNTAGT. CDR3 length equals 15 residues. This CDR3 is CASSAGTSEIHEQFF. The CDR3 DNA reads as TGTGCCAGCAGTGCCGGGACTAGCGAAATTCATGAGCAGTTCTTC.